A selection of T cell receptor beta chains follows, all from one sample in a study of cytomegalovirus exposure and HLA in healthy donors. The method was immunoSEQ multiplex PCR; TCRdb's version includes in-frame clones alone and lacks a portion of them. Here the sample spans about 150,000 clones, roughly 84% being singletons. The sequencing input was PBMCs. The receptors were sampled from a woman aged 18-29 years in good health and CMV-seronegative. Each CDR3 is given with its conserved first and last residue. The order of the fields is D gene, J gene, V gene, CDR3 protein, CDR3 DNA. The D gene is left open where the match is weak.

TRBD2 | TRBJ2-1 | TRBV15 | CATSRGTSGYNEQFF | TGTGCCACCAGCAGGGGGACTAGCGGATACAATGAGCAGTTCTTC
- | TRBJ1-3 | TRBV28 | CASRRLSSGNTIYF | TGTGCCAGCAGGAGACTGAGCTCTGGAAACACCATATATTTT
- | TRBJ2-7 | TRBV5-1 | CASRPGAAYSYEQYF | TGCGCCAGCAGACCTGGGGCCGCGTACTCCTACGAGCAGTACTTC
- | TRBJ1-6 | TRBV6-5 | CASSYTDSFYSPLHF | TGTGCCAGCAGTTACACGGACAGTTTCTATTCACCCCTCCACTTT
TRBD1 | TRBJ1-1 | TRBV7-2 | CASSSRGQGTEAFF | TGTGCCAGCAGCAGCAGGGGGCAAGGCACTGAAGCTTTCTTT
- | TRBJ1-5 | TRBV30 | CAWSPQGNQPQHF | TGTGCCTGGAGTCCTCAGGGCAATCAGCCCCAGCATTTT
- | TRBJ1-2 | TRBV7-9 | CSSSPWTANYGYTF | TGTTCCAGCAGCCCATGGACAGCTAACTATGGCTACACCTTC
- | TRBJ1-6 | TRBV7-7 | CASSLRTANSPLHF | TGTGCCAGCAGCCTTCGGACAGCCAATTCACCCCTCCACTTT
- | TRBJ1-2 | TRBV27 | CASSFSPYYGYTF | TGTGCCAGCAGTTTTAGTCCTTACTATGGCTACACCTTC
TRBD2 | TRBJ2-4 | TRBV6-5 | CATPGGNANIQYF | TGTGCCACCCCGGGGGGAAATGCGAACATTCAGTACTTC
- | TRBJ1-3 | TRBV7-2 | CASSLVSGYGNTIYF | TGTGCCAGCAGCTTAGTGTCAGGTTATGGAAACACCATATATTTT
- | TRBJ1-5 | TRBV27 | CASRPQGTGNQPQHF | TGTGCCAGCCGACCCCAGGGCACTGGCAATCAGCCCCAGCATTTT
- | TRBJ2-1 | TRBV7-9 | CASSLEGTWPNEQFF | TGTGCCAGCAGCTTAGAAGGGACTTGGCCAAATGAGCAGTTCTTC
- | TRBJ1-2 | TRBV6-1 | CASISDGNYGYTF | TGTGCCAGCATTTCAGACGGGAACTATGGCTACACCTTC
TRBD1 | TRBJ1-3 | TRBV19 | CASSARDRVGNTIYF | TGTGCCAGTAGTGCCCGGGACAGGGTGGGAAACACCATATATTTT
TRBD2 | TRBJ2-7 | TRBV6-5 | CASSYTSGSSYEQYF | TGTGCCAGCAGTTACACTAGCGGGAGCTCCTACGAGCAGTACTTC